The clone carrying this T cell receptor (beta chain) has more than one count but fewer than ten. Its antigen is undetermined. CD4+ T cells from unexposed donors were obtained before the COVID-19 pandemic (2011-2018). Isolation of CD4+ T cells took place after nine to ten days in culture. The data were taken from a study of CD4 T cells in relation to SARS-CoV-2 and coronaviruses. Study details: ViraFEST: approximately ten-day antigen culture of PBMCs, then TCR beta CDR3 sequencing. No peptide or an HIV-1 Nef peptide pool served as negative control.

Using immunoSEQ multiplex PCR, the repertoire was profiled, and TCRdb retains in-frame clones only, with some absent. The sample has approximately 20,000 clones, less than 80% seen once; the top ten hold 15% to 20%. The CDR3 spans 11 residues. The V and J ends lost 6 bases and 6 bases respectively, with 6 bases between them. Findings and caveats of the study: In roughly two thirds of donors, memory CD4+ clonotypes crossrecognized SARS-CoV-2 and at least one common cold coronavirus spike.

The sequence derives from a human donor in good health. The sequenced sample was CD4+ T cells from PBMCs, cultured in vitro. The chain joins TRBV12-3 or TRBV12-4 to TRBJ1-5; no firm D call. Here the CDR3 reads CASSASQPQHF. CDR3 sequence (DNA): TGTGCCAGCAGCGCGTCTCAGCCCCAGCATTTT.